Listed below are T cell receptor beta chains from one sample, sequenced in a study of cytomegalovirus exposure and HLA in healthy donors. The method was immunoSEQ multiplex PCR; TCRdb's version includes in-frame clones alone and lacks a portion of them. The data hold some 120,000 clones, with 80% observed a single time. Sequencing was carried out using PBMCs. These receptors came from a man aged 30 to 39 in good health and CMV-seropositive. Each CDR3 is given with its conserved first and last residue. The D gene is left open where the match is weak. Expanded clones get a size class; other rows say once, few or many, or leave the size out.

>TRBV9|.|.|TRBJ1-2
CASSGSLVGARYGYTF
TGTGCCAGCAGCGGCTCCTTGGTGGGGGCGCGGTATGGCTACACCTTC
>TRBV9|.|TRBD2|TRBJ2-5
CASSPRLRTSGGQETQYF
TGTGCCAGCAGCCCCCGATTGAGGACTAGCGGGGGGCAAGAGACCCAGTACTTC
>TRBV5-8|.|.|TRBJ1-4
CASSPQGSTNEKLFF
TGTGCCAGCAGCCCGCAGGGTTCAACTAATGAAAAACTGTTTTTT
>TRBV6-6|.|.|TRBJ2-2
CASSYSNLGNTGELFF
TGTGCCAGCAGTTACTCGAACCTAGGAAACACCGGGGAGCTGTTTTTT
>TRBV2|.|.|TRBJ1-4
CATTRATGTNGEKLFF
TGTGCCACCACTAGGGCTACAGGGACGAATGGTGAAAAACTGTTTTTT
>TRBV2|.|TRBD2|TRBJ2-3
CASSGLKRGGPDTQYF
TGTGCCAGCAGTGGTCTTAAGCGGGGGGGCCCCGATACGCAGTATTTT
>TRBV5-6|.|TRBD2|TRBJ2-7
CASSLWGLAGGRTYEQYF
TGTGCCAGCAGCTTGTGGGGACTAGCGGGGGGCCGGACCTACGAGCAGTACTTC
>TRBV7-2|.|TRBD2|TRBJ2-1
CASSLGGSGAYNEQFF
TGTGCCAGCAGCTTAGGGGGTAGCGGGGCCTACAATGAGCAGTTCTTC
>TRBV5-1|.|.|TRBJ1-1
CASSVSVNTEAFF
TGCGCCAGCAGCGTCTCAGTGAACACTGAAGCTTTCTTT
>TRBV19|once|.|TRBJ2-3
CASSIGDPDTQYF
TGTGCCAGTAGTATCGGGGATCCAGATACGCAGTATTTT
>TRBV29-1|.|.|TRBJ2-5
CSVVGREETQYF
TGCAGCGTTGTGGGCAGAGAAGAGACCCAGTACTTC
>TRBV9|.|TRBD1|TRBJ2-1
CASSVTQGAYYNEQFF
TGTGCCAGCAGCGTAACTCAGGGGGCTTACTACAATGAGCAGTTCTTC
>TRBV7-3|.|TRBD2|TRBJ2-5
CASSLLAGSQETQYF
TGTGCCAGCAGCTTATTAGCGGGGTCGCAAGAGACCCAGTACTTC
>TRBV7-3|.|.|TRBJ1-1
CASSLAGMGEAFF
TGTGCCAGCAGCTTAGCGGGGATGGGTGAAGCTTTCTTT
>TRBV20-1|.|TRBD2|TRBJ2-1
CSASGGKEQFF
TGCAGTGCTAGCGGGGGGAAAGAGCAGTTCTTC
>TRBV4-1|.|.|TRBJ1-4
CASSQGVRSNEKLFF
TGCGCCAGCAGCCAAGGGGTACGGAGTAATGAAAAACTGTTTTTT